These 14 T cell receptor beta chains were all obtained from the same sample, sequenced in a study of CD8 T cells in Susac syndrome. With random hexamers, 0.5 to 1 ug RNA was reverse transcribed. Each CDR3 protein is one row after TCRdb ran MiXCR on the immunoSEQ multiplex PCR reads. Of some 99,000 distinct CDR3 sequences in the sample, 85% to 95% were seen once. What was sequenced was CD4+ T cells from PBMCs. The receptors stem from a human donor with Susac syndrome.

This chain joins TRBV12-3 or TRBV12-4 and TRBJ1-1, with D perhaps matching TRBD1 (6 bases). The CDR3 length is 14 residues. The V end lost 3 bases, the J end lost 6 bases, and 14 bases lay between the germline ends. As DNA, the CDR3 is TGTGCCAGCAGTTTCACAGGGAGGCAGGCTGAAGCTTTCTTT. Its protein is CASSFTGRQAEAFF.

This clonotype appeared once. The rearrangement joins TRBV27 to TRBJ1-6, with D hard to call. The CDR3 extends over 15 amino acids. Germline loops: CDR1 MNHEY, CDR2 SMNVEV (reference sequence). Deletions cut 5 bases from V and 9 bases from J, with 17 bases between. DNA for the CDR3: TGTGCCAGCAGTCTTACCTCGGGTGCGAGTTCACCCCTCCACTTT. Translation gives CASSLTSGASSPLHF.

The chain employs TRBV25-1 and TRBJ1-2; 9 nucleotides agree with TRBD1. CDR3 length equals 16 residues. With V trimmed by 4 bases and J by 0 bases, 6 bases remained unmatched. Germline V gene lookup returns CDR1 MGHDK and CDR2 SYGVNS. The CDR3 sequence: CASSADRGATNYGYTF. The CDR3 DNA follows: TGTGCCAGCAGTGCCGACAGGGGGGCAACTAACTATGGCTACACCTTC.

This chain uses TRBV29-1 with TRBJ2-7, with D possibly matching TRBD2 (6 bases). Germline assignment: CDR1 SQVTM and CDR2 ANQGSEA. The CDR3 is 17 residues long. Trimming stripped 0 bases from V and 1 base from J, with 19 bases between. CDR3 region: CSVEDLSGPGTSYEQYF. The CDR3 DNA is TGCAGCGTTGAAGATTTGTCGGGTCCAGGGACTTCCTACGAGCAGTACTTC.

This sequence joins TRBV4-1 and TRBJ2-5; 15 nucleotides match TRBD2. The germline gives CDR1 MGHRA, CDR2 YSYEKL. The V segment lost 0 bases and the J segment 2 bases; nucleotides outside the gene matches: 7. The CDR3 is made up of 19 amino acids. CDR3 in amino acids: CASSQDNGLAGGTQETQYF. In nucleotides, the CDR3 is TGCGCCAGCAGCCAAGATAACGGACTAGCGGGGGGGACGCAAGAGACCCAGTACTTC.

This rearrangement joins TRBV6-1 to TRBJ2-5; tentatively, D is TRBD2 (6 bases). The V gene's germline CDR1 is MNHNS and CDR2 SASEGT. The CDR3 totals 14 residues. The ends were cut back, 4 bases at V and 5 bases at J, with 14 bases in the middle. In DNA form, the CDR3 reads TGTGCCAGCAGTGCTGGGACTTGGGAGGAGACCCAGTACTTC. This gives the protein CASSAGTWEETQYF.

The chain links TRBV12-3 or TRBV12-4 to TRBJ2-1; unclear D gene. Between the trimmed V and J ends, which lost 8 bases and 5 bases, there was a span of 16 bases. The length of the CDR3 is 14 residues. The CDR3: CASLPVSANNEQFF. The DNA of the CDR3 is TGTGCCAGCCTCCCCGTATCAGCGAACAATGAGCAGTTCTTC.

This clonotype was picked up one time. This sequence joins TRBV29-1 and TRBJ1-1, with no clear D. CDR3 length equals 13 residues. CDR1 and CDR2 (germline): SQVTM, ANQGSEA. Trimming stripped 4 bases from V and 0 bases from J, with 9 bases between. CDR3 amino acids: CSVAAGVNTEAFF. The CDR3 DNA sequence: TGCAGCGTTGCGGCAGGTGTGAACACTGAAGCTTTCTTT.

DNA of the CDR3: TGCGCCAGCAGTGAGTCCGCAGGGGGCTCGGACACTGAAGCTTTCTTT. The encoded protein is CASSESAGGSDTEAFF. The chain recombines TRBV10-1 with TRBJ1-1; 8 bases map to TRBD1. V lost 0 bases, J lost 3 bases, and 6 bases stayed unmatched. Germline lookup yields CDR1 WNHNN and CDR2 SYGVQD (reference sequence). The CDR3 is made up of 16 amino acids.

V gene TRBV12-3 or TRBV12-4 combines with J gene TRBJ2-7; D may match TRBD1 or TRBD2 (5 bases each). V dropped 6 bases and J dropped 2 bases, with 14 bases sitting between them. The CDR3 is made up of 14 amino acids. This CDR3 reads CASSQGVTTYEQYF. CDR3 nucleotide sequence: TGTGCCAGCAGCCAGGGAGTAACGACCTACGAGCAGTACTTC.

This clonotype was detected once. J is TRBJ2-1 and V is TRBV20-1; TRBD2 matches 8 bases. Germline CDR1 is DFQATT and CDR2 is SNEGSKA (reference sequence). After removal of 1 base from V and 6 bases from J, the junction contained 8 bases not matched to a gene. The CDR3 runs to 15 residues. The CDR3 spells CSARAPRLARNEQFF. The CDR3, as DNA: TGCAGTGCTAGAGCCCCCAGACTAGCGCGCAATGAGCAGTTCTTC.

In DNA, the CDR3 is TGTGCCAGCAGCCCCGGGACAGGGACCTACGAGCAGTACTTC. Its translation is CASSPGTGTYEQYF. The rearrangement uses TRBV9 and TRBJ2-7; TRBD1 agrees at 9 bases. The J segment lost 2 bases and the V segment lost 4 bases, leaving 4 bases of the junction unmatched. Germline V gives CDR1 SGDLS, CDR2 YYNGEE. The CDR3 extends over 14 amino acids.

The V gene is TRBV28, the J gene TRBJ2-7; D call uncertain. The germline CDR1 and CDR2 sequences are MDHEN and SYDVKM. The CDR3 sequence is 14 residues long. V lost 5 bases and J lost 1, with 12 bases in between. CDR3 nucleotide sequence: TGTGCCAGCAGTCCCCGGCTTGTGTCCTACGAGCAGTACTTC. Protein: CASSPRLVSYEQYF.

The rearrangement links TRBV19 to TRBJ2-6; 7 bases are shared with TRBD1. Looked up from germline, CDR1 is LNHDA and CDR2 is SQIVND (reference sequence). V gave up 3 bases and J gave up 0 bases; unmatched junction bases: 5. This CDR3 spans 17 amino acids. The DNA of the CDR3 is TGTGCCAGTAGTATCGGACAGGCCGGCTCTGGGGCCAACGTCCTGACTTTC. Residues: CASSIGQAGSGANVLTF.